This T cell receptor beta chain was documented in a study of T cells in Graves' hyperthyroidism and ophthalmopathy. This clonotype was recorded many times. Its antigen is still unknown. Overall study findings and caveats: Among clonotypes expanded in thyroid above 0.001, most were also found in blood. Stable hyperthyroidism and ophthalmopathy were separated using 13 V-J signatures.

RNA transcripts gave rise to amplified TCR beta CDR3 regions. A first-round RT-PCR of the TCR CDR3 used the HTBI primer set. TCRdb called the multiplex PCR reads again in MiXCR, with one record for every CDR3 protein. This table holds hundreds of thousands of distinct CDR3 sequences, roughly 13% found once. Deletions cut 9 bases from V and 2 bases from J, with 15 bases between. The CDR3 is 14 residues long. Germline V gives CDR1 MNHEY, CDR2 SMNVEV (reference sequence). Sample: blood. J is TRBJ2-3 and V is TRBV27, with TRBD1 as a possible D gene (6 bases). This clonotype was sampled from a young woman with Graves' hyperthyroidism. CDR3 DNA sequence: TGTGCCAGTAGTCGACAGGCCTTCACAGATACGCAGTATTTT. Its protein is CASSRQAFTDTQYF.